Listed here are 27 T cell receptor beta chains from one sample, sequenced in a study of response to subunit inactivated influenza vaccine. MiXCR, applied by TCRdb to the RT-PCR reads, yields one record per CDR3 protein. Found here are around 530,000 distinct CDR3 sequences, approximately 10% of them singletons; the top ten hold 10%. This specimen was PBMCs from blood, taken on the day of vaccination. These receptors came from a man aged 45-60 years who received an inactivated influenza vaccine.

There are a few counts of this clonotype. The V and J genes are TRBV11-2 and TRBJ1-1; 12 nucleotides match TRBD1. With 1 base clipped from V and 3 bases from J, the junction kept 6 bases outside the gene matches. In germline, CDR1 is SGHAT, CDR2 FQNNGV. CDR3 length: 17 amino acids. The CDR3: CASSLGDRGPYHTEAFF. The CDR3 DNA sequence: TGTGCCAGCAGCTTAGGGGACAGGGGGCCCTACCACACTGAAGCTTTCTTT.

This clonotype has just a few counts. V gene TRBV21-1 combines with J gene TRBJ1-5; TRBD1, the table's D call, lacks a check against the DNA. TRBV21-1 is marked as a pseudogene. The CDR3 covers 19 residues. For the CDR3, the DNA is TGTGCCAGCAGCAAAGAGGGGGCAGGGGGCAATTTGGTCTTTCAGCCCCAGCATTTT. This encodes CASSKEGAGGNLVFQPQHF.

This clonotype was picked up a small number of times. The V call is TRBV4-2, the J call TRBJ2-4; 8 bases match TRBD2. The CDR3 is 16 residues long. With 0 bases clipped from V and 9 bases from J, the junction kept 10 bases outside the gene matches. Germline CDR1 and CDR2: LGHNA and YNFKEQ. CDR3 DNA: TGTGCCAGCAGCCAAGATCTTCACGGGAGGGCCGGCATTCAGTACTTC. This sequence encodes CASSQDLHGRAGIQYF.

Many counts were recorded for this clonotype. CDR3 DNA sequence: TGTGCCAGCAGCACCAGAAGAAACACCATATATTTT. This codes for CASSTRRNTIYF. V and J are TRBV9 and TRBJ1-3; D ambiguous. V was trimmed by 4 bases and J by 5 bases, leaving 7 bases between them. The CDR3 is made up of 12 amino acids. Germline values: CDR1 SGDLS, CDR2 YYNGEE.

The chain joins TRBV12-3 or TRBV12-4 to TRBJ1-2, with D perhaps matching TRBD1 (5 bases). The ends were cut back, 6 bases at V and 0 bases at J, with 14 bases in the middle. This CDR3 is built from 15 residues. The CDR3 DNA reads as TGTGCCAGCAGAGACCGACGGACAACTAACTATGGCTACACCTTC. Its protein product is CASRDRRTTNYGYTF.

This chain joins TRBV5-1 and TRBJ2-5; no definite D call. This CDR3 is 14 amino acids long. Deletions cut 2 bases from V and 5 bases from J, with 13 bases between. The germline gives CDR1 SGHRS, CDR2 YFSETQ. The CDR3 loop is CASSFMQEGETQYF. In DNA, the CDR3 is TGCGCCAGCAGCTTTATGCAGGAAGGGGAGACCCAGTACTTC.

The sample holds a few counts of this clonotype. The chain is built from TRBV6-2 or TRBV6-3 and TRBJ2-5; D is unclear. With 0 bases removed from V and 5 bases from J, the gap between germline ends came to 10 bases. From germline, CDR1 is MNHEY and CDR2 SVGEGT. The CDR3 is 14 residues long. The CDR3, as DNA: TGTGCCAGCAGTTACTCGATGCGAGTGGAGACCCAGTACTTC. Its protein is CASSYSMRVETQYF.

This clonotype was counted a few times. V is TRBV2 and J is TRBJ2-1; perhaps TRBD2 as D (6 bases). V lost 6 bases and J 5 bases, leaving 14 bases between the germline ends. Germline assignment: CDR1 SNHLY and CDR2 FYNNEI. The CDR3 runs 14 residues. CDR3: CASRRVSGDNEQFF. CDR3 in DNA: TGTGCCAGCAGGAGGGTTAGCGGAGACAATGAGCAGTTCTTC.

This clonotype was counted between two and nine times. V is TRBV20-1 and J is TRBJ2-7; 7 bases match TRBD2. CDR1 and CDR2 from the germline V gene are DFQATT and SNEGSKA (reference sequence). Losses at the gene ends were 5 bases for V and 5 bases for J; bases not matched to a gene: 6. The CDR3 runs to 12 residues. DNA for the CDR3: TGCAGTGCTTACCCTACTAGCGACGAGCAGTACTTC. Translating gives CSAYPTSDEQYF.

This clonotype has more than one count but fewer than ten. The genes are TRBV10-3 and TRBJ2-5; D tentatively reads TRBD1 or TRBD2 (5 bases each). CDR1 ENHRY and CDR2 SYGVKD come from the germline V gene. The CDR3 runs to 16 residues. Trimming left V 2 bases short and J 5 bases short, with 18 bases between. The chain's CDR3 is CAISEPTSPGRETQYF. CDR3 nucleotide sequence: TGTGCCATCAGTGAGCCGACCAGTCCGGGACGGGAGACCCAGTACTTC.

This clonotype has more than one count but fewer than ten. The V and J genes are TRBV11-2 and TRBJ2-1; D might be TRBD2 (6 bases). Per the germline V gene, CDR1 is SGHAT and CDR2 is FQNNGV. V was cut by 4 bases and J by 2 bases, with 15 bases left in between. CDR3 length: 16 residues. The CDR3 is CASSSMGGGTYNEQFF. CDR3 in DNA: TGTGCCAGCAGCTCCATGGGGGGAGGCACCTACAATGAGCAGTTCTTC. Drawing the rest from reference TRBV11-2 and TRBJ2-1, the complete variable domain is EAGVAQSPRYKIIEKRQSVAFWCNPISGHATLYWYQQILGQGPKLLIQFQNNGVVDDSQLPKDRFSAERLKGVDSTLKIQPAKLEDSAVYLCASSSMGGGTYNEQFFGPGTRLTVL.

This clonotype was observed a few times. The chain recombines TRBV5-1 with TRBJ2-2, with D maybe TRBD1 (6 bases). CDR1 and CDR2 from the germline V gene are SGHRS and YFSETQ. The CDR3 consists of 15 residues. V dropped 4 bases and J dropped 0 bases, with 10 bases sitting between them. The CDR3 sequence: CASSNRQANTGELFF. The CDR3 DNA reads as TGCGCCAGCAGCAACAGACAGGCGAACACCGGGGAGCTGTTTTTT.

A few counts support this clonotype. The chain employs TRBV28 and TRBJ2-5; D is ambiguous. The CDR3 extends over 14 amino acids. V lost 6 bases and J 0 bases, leaving 11 bases between the germline ends. Germline CDR1 MDHEN, CDR2 SYDVKM. The CDR3 sequence: CASREDGYQETQYF. The CDR3 bases are TGTGCCAGCAGAGAGGACGGTTACCAAGAGACCCAGTACTTC.

The chain carries TRBV20-1 and TRBJ2-1; D ambiguous. V was pared by 3 bases and J by 0 bases, with 9 bases between. CDR3 size: 14 residues. Per the germline V gene, CDR1 is DFQATT and CDR2 is SNEGSKA (reference sequence). The CDR3 sequence is CSASRVSSYNEQFF. The CDR3 DNA follows: TGCAGTGCTAGTAGGGTGAGCTCCTACAATGAGCAGTTCTTC.

This CDR3 is CASSPFGGMRNQPQHF. CDR3 DNA sequence: TGTGCCAGCAGCCCCTTCGGGGGGATGCGCAATCAGCCCCAGCATTTT. The chain couples TRBV6-2 or TRBV6-3 to TRBJ1-5, with a weak D call TRBD1 (5 bases). The CDR3 totals 16 residues. Germline CDR1 is MNHEY and CDR2 is SVGEGT. Trimming removed 6 bases at V and 2 bases at J, with 17 bases between.

This clonotype appeared a few times. The rearrangement links TRBV4-1 to TRBJ1-6, with D perhaps TRBD1 (6 bases). CDR1 and CDR2 (germline): MGHRA, YSYEKL. Trimming cost V 1 base and J 5 bases, with 9 bases left between them. This CDR3 is built from 15 residues. For the CDR3, the DNA is TGCGCCAGCAGCCAAGGCCAGGGGCATAATTCACCCCTCCACTTT. Translating it yields CASSQGQGHNSPLHF.

The rearrangement joins TRBV11-2 to TRBJ2-1; 9 bases are shared with TRBD2. In germline, CDR1 is SGHAT, CDR2 FQNNGV. The length of the CDR3 is 16 residues. V dropped 4 bases and J dropped 7; count of bases not matched to a gene: 11. The CDR3 reads CASSSIAGAIGNEQFF. CDR3 bases: TGTGCCAGCAGCTCAATAGCGGGGGCGATAGGGAATGAGCAGTTCTTC.

V and J are TRBV6-2 or TRBV6-3 and TRBJ1-1; D perhaps matches TRBD1 (6 bases). The CDR3 runs 13 residues. Germline assignment: CDR1 MNHEY and CDR2 SVGEGT. Trimming cost V 8 bases and J 1 base, with 11 bases left between them. In DNA, the CDR3 is TGTGCCAGCGGCAGGGGCCCGAACACTGAAGCTTTCTTT. This gives the protein CASGRGPNTEAFF.

This clonotype was counted between two and nine times. The chain uses TRBV28 and TRBJ2-1; 11 positions agree with TRBD1. This CDR3 is 14 amino acids long. Germline V lookup: CDR1 MDHEN, CDR2 SYDVKM. J was trimmed by 8 bases and V by 11 bases; bases with no gene match: 11. In DNA, the CDR3 is TGTGCCGGCAACCGGGACAGGGGGTCGGATGAGCAGTTCTTC. This codes for CAGNRDRGSDEQFF.

This clonotype appeared once. The V and J genes are TRBV5-6 and TRBJ2-2, with D hard to call. The V gene's germline CDR1 is SGHDT and CDR2 YYEEEE. The CDR3 totals 15 residues. V was cut by 0 bases and J by 1 base, with 7 bases left in between. CDR3 nucleotide sequence: TGTGCCAGCAGCTTGGGACATTGGAACACCGGGGAGCTGTTTTTT. It is translated as CASSLGHWNTGELFF.

Only a few counts were recorded for this clonotype. V is TRBV4-1 and J is TRBJ1-1; D gene unclear. Germline V gene sequence: CDR1 MGHRA, CDR2 YSYEKL. The CDR3 is made up of 15 amino acids. V lost 0 bases and J lost 0, with 8 bases in between. CDR3 sequence (DNA): TGCGCCAGCAGCCAAGAGGAGGCAGTGAACACTGAAGCTTTCTTT. Its protein product is CASSQEEAVNTEAFF.

This clonotype was found a few times. The chain joins TRBV27 to TRBJ2-4, with 9 bases matching TRBD2. There are 16 residues in the CDR3. The junction had 11 bases not matched to a gene; V was cut back by 4 bases and J by 7 bases. Germline V lookup: CDR1 MNHEY, CDR2 SMNVEV (reference sequence). The CDR3 region has the DNA TGTGCCAGCAGTTCCATACCTCTAGCGGGAACGAACATTCAGTACTTC. Its protein is CASSSIPLAGTNIQYF.

This clonotype was seen more than once but under ten times. The rearrangement joins TRBV28 to TRBJ1-6, with D unresolved. V was shortened by 8 bases and J by 0 bases, with 20 bases between the two germline ends. This CDR3 is built from 18 residues. CDR1 and CDR2 (germline): MDHEN, SYDVKM. Here the CDR3 DNA reads TGTGCCAGCTCAACCCTCCCGGGAATTATCTCCTATAATTCACCCCTCCACTTT. Protein sequence: CASSTLPGIISYNSPLHF.

The chain joins TRBV5-5 to TRBJ1-4, with D maybe TRBD1 (5 bases). V was pared by 1 base and J by 5 bases, with 12 bases between. Germline CDR1 SGHKS, CDR2 YYEKEE (reference sequence). The CDR3 extends over 15 amino acids. DNA for the CDR3: TGTGCCAGCAGCTTGCGGTTGGGACGAAATGAAAAACTGTTTTTT. Its protein is CASSLRLGRNEKLFF.

The chain recombines TRBV6-5 with TRBJ2-5; no clear D. V gave up 2 bases and J gave up 2 bases, with 9 bases separating them. The CDR3 sequence is 14 residues long. The V gene's germline CDR1 is MNHEY and CDR2 SVGAGI. CDR3 sequence (DNA): TGTGCCAGCAGTTACAGGCACCAACAAGAGACCCAGTACTTC. Amino acids: CASSYRHQQETQYF.

V gene TRBV7-8 combines with J gene TRBJ1-5; D is ambiguous. V lost 0 bases to trimming and J lost 0 bases, with 12 bases between them. From germline, CDR1 is SGHVS and CDR2 FQNEAQ. The CDR3 spans 17 residues. The CDR3 DNA reads TGTGCCAGCAGCTTAGCGCTGACTGCCGGTAGCAATCAGCCCCAGCATTTT. This sequence encodes CASSLALTAGSNQPQHF.

The J gene is TRBJ1-1, the V gene TRBV12-3 or TRBV12-4, with TRBD1 as a possible D gene (5 bases). CDR3 length: 13 residues. Trimming took 1 base from V and 5 from J, leaving 8 bases between them. The CDR3 region has the DNA TGTGCCAGCAGTTTAGAAGGGGTTACTGAAGCTTTCTTT. Its protein product is CASSLEGVTEAFF.